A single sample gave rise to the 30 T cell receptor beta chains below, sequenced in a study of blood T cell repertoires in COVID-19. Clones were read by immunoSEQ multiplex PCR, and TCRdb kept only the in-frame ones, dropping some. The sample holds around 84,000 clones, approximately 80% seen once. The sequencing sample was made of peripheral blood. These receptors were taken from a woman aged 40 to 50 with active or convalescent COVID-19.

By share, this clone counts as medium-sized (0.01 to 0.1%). As DNA, the CDR3 is TGTGCCAGCAAGAAGGGACAGCGATCGAACATTCAGTACTTC. Encoded protein: CASKKGQRSNIQYF. The chain couples TRBV3-1 (or the pseudogene TRBV3-2) to TRBJ2-4; 7 bases are shared with TRBD1. V was clipped by 7 bases and J by 7 bases; unmatched bases: 10. The germline gives CDR1 LGHDT, CDR2 YNNKEL (reference sequence). CDR3 length equals 14 residues.

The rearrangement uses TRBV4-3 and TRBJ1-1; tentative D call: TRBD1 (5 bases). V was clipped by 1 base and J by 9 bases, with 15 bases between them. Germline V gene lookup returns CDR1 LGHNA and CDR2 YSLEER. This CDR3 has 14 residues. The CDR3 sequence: CASSQARLGGQAFF. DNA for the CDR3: TGCGCCAGCAGCCAAGCACGGTTGGGGGGACAAGCTTTCTTT.

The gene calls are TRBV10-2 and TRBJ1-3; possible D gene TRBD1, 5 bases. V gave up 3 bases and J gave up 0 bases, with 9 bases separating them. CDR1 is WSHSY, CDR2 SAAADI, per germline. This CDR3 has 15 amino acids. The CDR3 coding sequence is TGCGCCAGCAGTGACTCAGGGATCTCTGGAAACACCATATATTTT. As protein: CASSDSGISGNTIYF.

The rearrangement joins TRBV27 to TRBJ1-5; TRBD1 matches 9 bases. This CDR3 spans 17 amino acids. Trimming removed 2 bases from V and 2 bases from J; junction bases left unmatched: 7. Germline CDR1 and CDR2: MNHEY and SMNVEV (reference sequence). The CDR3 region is CASSLIPTGGGNQPQHF. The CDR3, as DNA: TGTGCCAGCAGTTTAATTCCGACAGGGGGTGGCAATCAGCCCCAGCATTTT.

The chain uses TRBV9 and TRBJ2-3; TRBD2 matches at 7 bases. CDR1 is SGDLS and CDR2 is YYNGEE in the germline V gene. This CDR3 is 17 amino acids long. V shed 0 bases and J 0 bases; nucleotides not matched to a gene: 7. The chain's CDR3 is CASSVGAGGGSTDTQYF. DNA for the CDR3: TGTGCCAGCAGCGTAGGAGCTGGGGGGGGTAGCACAGATACGCAGTATTTT.

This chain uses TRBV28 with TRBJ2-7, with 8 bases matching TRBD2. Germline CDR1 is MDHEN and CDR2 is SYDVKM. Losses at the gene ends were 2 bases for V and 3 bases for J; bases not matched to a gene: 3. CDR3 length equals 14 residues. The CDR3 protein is CASSLERGIYEQYF. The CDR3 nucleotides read TGTGCCAGCAGTTTAGAGCGGGGGATCTACGAGCAGTACTTC.

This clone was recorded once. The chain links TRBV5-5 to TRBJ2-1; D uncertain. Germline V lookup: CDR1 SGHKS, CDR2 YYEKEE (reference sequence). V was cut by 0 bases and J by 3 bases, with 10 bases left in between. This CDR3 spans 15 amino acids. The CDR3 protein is CASSLGYGHYNEQFF. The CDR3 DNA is TGTGCCAGCAGCTTGGGGTATGGCCACTACAATGAGCAGTTCTTC.

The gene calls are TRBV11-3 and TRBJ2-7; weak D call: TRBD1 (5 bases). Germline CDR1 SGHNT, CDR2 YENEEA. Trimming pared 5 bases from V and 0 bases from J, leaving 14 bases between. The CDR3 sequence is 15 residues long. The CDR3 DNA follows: TGTGCCAGCAGCGCCACAGGTGACAGCTCCTACGAGCAGTACTTC. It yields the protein CASSATGDSSYEQYF.

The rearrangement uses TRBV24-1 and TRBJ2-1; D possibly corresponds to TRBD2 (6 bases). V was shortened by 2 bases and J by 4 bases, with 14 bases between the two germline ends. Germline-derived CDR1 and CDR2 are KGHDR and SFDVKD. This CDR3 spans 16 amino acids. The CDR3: CATSDSVAVGYNEQFF. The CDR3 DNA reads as TGTGCCACCAGTGATTCCGTAGCGGTGGGGTACAATGAGCAGTTCTTC.

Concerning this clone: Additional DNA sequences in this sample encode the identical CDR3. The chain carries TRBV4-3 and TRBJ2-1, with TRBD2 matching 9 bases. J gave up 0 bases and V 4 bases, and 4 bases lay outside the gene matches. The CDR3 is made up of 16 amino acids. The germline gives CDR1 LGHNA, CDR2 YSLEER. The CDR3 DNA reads TGCGCCAGCAGCCGTCTTAGCGGGAGCTCCTACAATGAGCAGTTCTTC. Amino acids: CASSRLSGSSYNEQFF.

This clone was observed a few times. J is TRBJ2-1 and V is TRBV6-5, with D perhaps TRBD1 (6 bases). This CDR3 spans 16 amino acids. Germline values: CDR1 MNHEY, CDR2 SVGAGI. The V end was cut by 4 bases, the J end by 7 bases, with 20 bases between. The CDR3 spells CASSWGLPVLGNEQFF. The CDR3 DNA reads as TGTGCCAGCAGTTGGGGGCTGCCGGTGTTGGGGAATGAGCAGTTCTTC.

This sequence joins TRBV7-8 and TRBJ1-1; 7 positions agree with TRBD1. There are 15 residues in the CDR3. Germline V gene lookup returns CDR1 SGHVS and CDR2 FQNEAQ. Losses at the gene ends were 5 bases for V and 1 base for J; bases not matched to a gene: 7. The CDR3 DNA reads TGTGCCAGCAGCCGATGGACAGGACAGAACACTGAAGCTTTCTTT. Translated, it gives CASSRWTGQNTEAFF.

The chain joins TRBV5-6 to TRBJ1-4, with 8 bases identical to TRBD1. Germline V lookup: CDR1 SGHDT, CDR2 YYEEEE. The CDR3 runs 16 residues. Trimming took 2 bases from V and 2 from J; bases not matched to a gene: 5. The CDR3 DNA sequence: TGTGCCAGCAGCTTCAGGACAGGGTTCACTAATGAAAAACTGTTTTTT. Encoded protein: CASSFRTGFTNEKLFF.

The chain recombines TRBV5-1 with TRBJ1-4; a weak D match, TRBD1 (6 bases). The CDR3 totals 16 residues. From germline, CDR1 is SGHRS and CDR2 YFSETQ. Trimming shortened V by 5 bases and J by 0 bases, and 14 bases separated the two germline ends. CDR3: CASRLGQHATNEKLFF. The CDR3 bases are TGCGCCAGCAGACTTGGACAGCATGCAACTAATGAAAAACTGTTTTTT.

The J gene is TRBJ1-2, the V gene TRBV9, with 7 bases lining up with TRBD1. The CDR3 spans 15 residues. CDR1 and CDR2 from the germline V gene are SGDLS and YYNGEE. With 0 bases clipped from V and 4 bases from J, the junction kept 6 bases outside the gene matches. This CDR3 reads CASSVVGDSPYGYTF. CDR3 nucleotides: TGTGCCAGCAGCGTAGTAGGGGACAGTCCCTATGGCTACACCTTC.

DNA of the CDR3: TGTGCCAGCAGCTTGGCCGGGGGGGCAATTTTTTCAGATACGCAGTATTTT. Its protein is CASSLAGGAIFSDTQYF. The rearrangement links TRBV5-4 to TRBJ2-3; 8 bases are a match to TRBD2. CDR1 is SGHNT, CDR2 YYREEE, per germline (reference sequence). The CDR3 is made up of 17 amino acids. The ends lost 0 bases at V and 4 bases at J; junction bases unmatched: 10.

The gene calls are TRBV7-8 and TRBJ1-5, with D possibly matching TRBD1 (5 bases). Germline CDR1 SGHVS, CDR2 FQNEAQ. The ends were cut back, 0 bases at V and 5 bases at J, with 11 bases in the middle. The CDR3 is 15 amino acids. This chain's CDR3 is CASSLAGGYYQPQHF. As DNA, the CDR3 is TGTGCCAGCAGCTTAGCGGGGGGGTACTATCAGCCCCAGCATTTT. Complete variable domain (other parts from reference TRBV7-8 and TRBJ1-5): GAGVSQSPRYKVAKRGQDVALRCDPISGHVSLFWYQQALGQGPEFLTYFQNEAQLDKSGLPSDRFFAERPEGSVSTLKIQRTQQEDSAVYLCASSLAGGYYQPQHFGDGTRLSIL.

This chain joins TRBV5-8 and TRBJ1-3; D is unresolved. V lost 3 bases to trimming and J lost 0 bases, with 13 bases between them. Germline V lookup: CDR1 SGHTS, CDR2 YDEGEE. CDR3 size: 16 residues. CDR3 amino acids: CASSYDKWASGNTIYF. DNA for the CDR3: TGTGCCAGCAGCTACGATAAGTGGGCCTCTGGAAACACCATATATTTT.

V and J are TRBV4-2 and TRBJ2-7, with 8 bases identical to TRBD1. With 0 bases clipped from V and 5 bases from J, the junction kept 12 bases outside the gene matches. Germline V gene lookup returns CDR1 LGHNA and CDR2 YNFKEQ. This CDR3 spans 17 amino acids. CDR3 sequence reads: CASSQDRGQGASHEQYF. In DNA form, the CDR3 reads TGTGCCAGCAGCCAAGATCGAGGGCAGGGGGCATCTCACGAGCAGTACTTC.

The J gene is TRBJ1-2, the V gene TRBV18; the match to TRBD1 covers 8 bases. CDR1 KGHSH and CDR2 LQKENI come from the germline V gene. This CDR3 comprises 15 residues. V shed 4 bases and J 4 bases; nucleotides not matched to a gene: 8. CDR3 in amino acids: CASSLSTGEAYGYTF. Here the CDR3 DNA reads TGTGCCAGCTCACTATCGACAGGGGAGGCCTATGGCTACACCTTC.

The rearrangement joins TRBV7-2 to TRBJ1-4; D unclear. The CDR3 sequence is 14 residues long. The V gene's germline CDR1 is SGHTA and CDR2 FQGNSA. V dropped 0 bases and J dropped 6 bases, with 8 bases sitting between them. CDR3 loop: CASSLARGYEKLFF. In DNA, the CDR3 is TGTGCCAGCAGCTTAGCCCGGGGATATGAAAAACTGTTTTTT.

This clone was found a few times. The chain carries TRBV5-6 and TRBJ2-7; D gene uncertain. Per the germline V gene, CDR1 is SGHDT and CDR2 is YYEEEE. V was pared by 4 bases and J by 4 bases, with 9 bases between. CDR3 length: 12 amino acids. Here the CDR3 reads CASSDTRYEQYF. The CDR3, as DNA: TGTGCCAGCAGCGACACCCGATACGAGCAGTACTTC.

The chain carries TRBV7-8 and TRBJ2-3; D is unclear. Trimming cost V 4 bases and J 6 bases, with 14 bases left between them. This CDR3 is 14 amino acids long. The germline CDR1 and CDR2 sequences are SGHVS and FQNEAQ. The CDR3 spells CASSSTPHTDTQYF. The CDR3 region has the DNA TGTGCCAGCAGCTCCACGCCTCACACCGATACGCAGTATTTT.

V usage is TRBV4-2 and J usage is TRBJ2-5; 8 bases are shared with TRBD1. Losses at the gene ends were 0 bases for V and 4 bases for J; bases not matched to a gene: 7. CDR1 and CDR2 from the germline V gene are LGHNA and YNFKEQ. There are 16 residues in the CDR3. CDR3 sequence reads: CASSQDRGPGGETQYF. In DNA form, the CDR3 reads TGTGCCAGCAGCCAAGACAGGGGGCCTGGGGGAGAGACCCAGTACTTC.

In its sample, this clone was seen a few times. CDR3 protein: CATSPSGIGQETQYF. CDR3 in DNA: TGTGCCACCAGCCCTAGCGGGATAGGCCAAGAGACCCAGTACTTC. V gene TRBV24-1 combines with J gene TRBJ2-5; 9 positions match TRBD2. Germline V CDR1 and CDR2: KGHDR, SFDVKD. V gave up 7 bases and J gave up 1 base; unmatched junction bases: 6. The CDR3 runs 15 residues.

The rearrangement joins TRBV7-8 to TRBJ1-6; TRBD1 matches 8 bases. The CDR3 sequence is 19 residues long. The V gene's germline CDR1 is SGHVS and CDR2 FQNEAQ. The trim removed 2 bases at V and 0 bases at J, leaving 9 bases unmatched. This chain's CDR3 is CASSLTPGQGSSYNSPLHF. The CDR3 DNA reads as TGTGCCAGCAGCTTAACGCCCGGACAGGGAAGCTCCTATAATTCACCCCTCCACTTT. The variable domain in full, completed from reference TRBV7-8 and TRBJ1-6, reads GAGVSQSPRYKVAKRGQDVALRCDPISGHVSLFWYQQALGQGPEFLTYFQNEAQLDKSGLPSDRFFAERPEGSVSTLKIQRTQQEDSAVYLCASSLTPGQGSSYNSPLHFGNGTRLTVT.

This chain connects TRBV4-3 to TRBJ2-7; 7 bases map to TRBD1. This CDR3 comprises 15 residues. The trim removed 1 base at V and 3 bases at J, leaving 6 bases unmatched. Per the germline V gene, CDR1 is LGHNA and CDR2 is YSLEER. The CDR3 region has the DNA TGCGCCAGCAGCCAAGTAGGAGACAGGGACTACGAGCAGTACTTC. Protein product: CASSQVGDRDYEQYF.

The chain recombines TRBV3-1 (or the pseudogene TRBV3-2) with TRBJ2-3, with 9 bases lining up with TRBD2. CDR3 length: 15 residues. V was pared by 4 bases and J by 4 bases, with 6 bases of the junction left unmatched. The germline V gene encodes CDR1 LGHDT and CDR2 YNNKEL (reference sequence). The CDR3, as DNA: TGTGCCAGCAGCCTTAGCGGGAGTCGGTCAGATACGCAGTATTTT. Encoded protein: CASSLSGSRSDTQYF.

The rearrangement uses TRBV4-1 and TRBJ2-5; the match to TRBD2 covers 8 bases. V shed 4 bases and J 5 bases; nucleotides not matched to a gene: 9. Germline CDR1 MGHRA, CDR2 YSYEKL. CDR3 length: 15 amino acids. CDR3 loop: CASSPLAASWETQYF. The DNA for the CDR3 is TGCGCCAGCAGCCCACTAGCGGCTTCGTGGGAGACCCAGTACTTC.

This CDR3 reads CASSLGPGDEQFF. The CDR3 DNA follows: TGTGCCAGCAGCTTAGGACCGGGAGATGAGCAGTTCTTC. This rearrangement joins TRBV7-2 to TRBJ2-1; TRBD2 might be the D (6 bases). CDR1 and CDR2 (germline): SGHTA, FQGNSA. CDR3 length equals 13 residues. V was clipped by 1 base and J by 8 bases, with 9 bases between them.